These T cell receptor beta chains were read from a single sample in a study of STAT5B mutations in CD4+ large granular lymphocyte leukemia. Profiled with immunoSEQ multiplex PCR; TCRdb holds only in-frame clones, not every one. The sample lists 25,000 to 30,000 clones; around 80% were seen once. Sequencing was done on a sample of CD4+ T cells from blood buffy coats. All receptors derive from a human donor in good health. Each CDR3 is given with its conserved first and last residue. Each record gives: J gene, V gene, D gene, clone size, CDR3 DNA, CDR3 protein. D genes are given only for firm matches. The size of a clone is reported for some rows only, either as once, few or many, or as a class for expanded clones.

j_gene: TRBJ2-7; v_gene: TRBV19; d_gene: -; abundance: -; CDR3nt: TGTGCCAGTAGGCTCGAGCAGTACTTC; CDR3aa: CASRLEQYF
j_gene: TRBJ1-3; v_gene: TRBV7-6; d_gene: TRBD1; abundance: -; CDR3nt: TGTGCCAGCCGGGACAGGGCGGGTGGAAACACCATATATTTT; CDR3aa: CASRDRAGGNTIYF
j_gene: TRBJ2-1; v_gene: TRBV28; d_gene: TRBD1; abundance: -; CDR3nt: TGTGCCAGCGATCCGGGACAGGGGATCCATGAGCAGTTCTTC; CDR3aa: CASDPGQGIHEQFF
j_gene: TRBJ1-5; v_gene: TRBV7-2; d_gene: -; abundance: few; CDR3nt: TGTGCCAGCAGCTTAGTATCACATCTCAATCAGCCCCAGCATTTT; CDR3aa: CASSLVSHLNQPQHF
j_gene: TRBJ2-4; v_gene: TRBV5-4; d_gene: -; abundance: -; CDR3nt: TGTGCCAGCAGCCTAGGGGGAGGAGACAGAAAAAACATTCAGTACTTC; CDR3aa: CASSLGGGDRKNIQYF
j_gene: TRBJ2-1; v_gene: TRBV6-4; d_gene: TRBD2; abundance: -; CDR3nt: TGTGCCAGCAGTGCCCGACTAGCGGGGTCTTCCTACAATGAGCAGTTCTTC; CDR3aa: CASSARLAGSSYNEQFF
j_gene: TRBJ2-2; v_gene: TRBV5-1; d_gene: -; abundance: -; CDR3nt: TGCGCCAGCAGCTTGATCCCCACCGGGGAGCTGTTTTTT; CDR3aa: CASSLIPTGELFF
j_gene: TRBJ2-1; v_gene: TRBV5-5; d_gene: -; abundance: once; CDR3nt: TGTGCCAGCAGCTACAGCCAGGGTTTTGAGCAGTTCTTC; CDR3aa: CASSYSQGFEQFF
j_gene: TRBJ1-2; v_gene: TRBV27; d_gene: -; abundance: -; CDR3nt: TGTGCCAGCAGTTTATCCCACGACGACAGGTTTAACTATGGCTACACCTTC; CDR3aa: CASSLSHDDRFNYGYTF
j_gene: TRBJ1-3; v_gene: TRBV5-1; d_gene: -; abundance: -; CDR3nt: TGCGCCAGCAGCTTGGCAGGGTCGGTCAACACCATATATTTT; CDR3aa: CASSLAGSVNTIYF
j_gene: TRBJ2-2; v_gene: TRBV7-7; d_gene: -; abundance: -; CDR3nt: TGTGCTAGCAGCTTAGAATACACCGGGGAGCTGTTTTTT; CDR3aa: CASSLEYTGELFF
j_gene: TRBJ1-2; v_gene: TRBV19; d_gene: TRBD1; abundance: -; CDR3nt: TGTGCCAGTAGTATATCTAGGATTCGCGGACAGGCGTCTTATGGCTACACCTTC; CDR3aa: CASSISRIRGQASYGYTF
j_gene: TRBJ2-2; v_gene: TRBV27; d_gene: -; abundance: once; CDR3nt: TGTGCCAGCAGTTTAAGAAGAGCAGGGAACACCGGGGAGCTGTTTTTT; CDR3aa: CASSLRRAGNTGELFF
j_gene: TRBJ1-4; v_gene: TRBV19; d_gene: -; abundance: -; CDR3nt: TGTGCCAGTAGTATTAGGGGTGAAAAACTGTTTTTT; CDR3aa: CASSIRGEKLFF
j_gene: TRBJ2-4; v_gene: TRBV6-1; d_gene: TRBD1; abundance: once; CDR3nt: TGTGCCAGCACTGGGACAGGGGGGTACATTCAGTACTTC; CDR3aa: CASTGTGGYIQYF
j_gene: TRBJ1-6; v_gene: TRBV7-2; d_gene: -; abundance: -; CDR3nt: TGTGCCAGCAGCTTAAAAGCCCGTACAGGAAATTCACCCCTCCACTTT; CDR3aa: CASSLKARTGNSPLHF
j_gene: TRBJ2-5; v_gene: TRBV7-2; d_gene: -; abundance: -; CDR3nt: TGTGCCAGCAGCTTTCTAGCCGCGGGGGAGACCCAGTACTTC; CDR3aa: CASSFLAAGETQYF
j_gene: TRBJ1-2; v_gene: TRBV6-1; d_gene: -; abundance: few; CDR3nt: TGTGCCAGCAGTGATCCGGACAGTTTTCGGTATGGCTACACCTTC; CDR3aa: CASSDPDSFRYGYTF
j_gene: TRBJ2-3; v_gene: TRBV5-1; d_gene: -; abundance: -; CDR3nt: TGCGCCAGCAGCTCAGACATCCCTTACACAGATACGCAGTATTTT; CDR3aa: CASSSDIPYTDTQYF
j_gene: TRBJ2-2; v_gene: TRBV28; d_gene: -; abundance: -; CDR3nt: TGTGCCAGCAGTTTCTACGGCGGGGAGCTGTTTTTT; CDR3aa: CASSFYGGELFF
j_gene: TRBJ2-1; v_gene: TRBV7-2; d_gene: TRBD2; abundance: -; CDR3nt: TGTGCCAGCAGCTCAGCGGGGTGGGAGCAGTTCTTC; CDR3aa: CASSSAGWEQFF
j_gene: TRBJ1-2; v_gene: TRBV11-2; d_gene: TRBD1; abundance: few; CDR3nt: TGTGCCAGCAGCTCAGGACAGGGGAACTATGGCTACACCTTC; CDR3aa: CASSSGQGNYGYTF
j_gene: TRBJ1-4; v_gene: TRBV7-2; d_gene: -; abundance: -; CDR3nt: TGTGCCAGCAGCCCATCCATTACAACTAATGAAAAACTGTTTTTT; CDR3aa: CASSPSITTNEKLFF
j_gene: TRBJ1-3; v_gene: TRBV9; d_gene: TRBD1; abundance: -; CDR3nt: TGTGCCAGCAGCGTAGATCTTGGGACAGCAGGGGCCGGAAACACCATATATTTT; CDR3aa: CASSVDLGTAGAGNTIYF
j_gene: TRBJ2-5; v_gene: TRBV6-6; d_gene: -; abundance: -; CDR3nt: TGTGCCAGCACAAATTCCCAGGGGCGGAAGACCCAGTACTTC; CDR3aa: CASTNSQGRKTQYF
j_gene: TRBJ1-4; v_gene: TRBV2; d_gene: TRBD1; abundance: few; CDR3nt: TGTGCCAGCAGAGTAGGGACAGGGAAGGAAAAACTGTTTTTT; CDR3aa: CASRVGTGKEKLFF
j_gene: TRBJ2-5; v_gene: TRBV4-3; d_gene: TRBD2; abundance: -; CDR3nt: TGCGCCAGCAGCATCCGACTAGCGGTCGAGACCCAGTACTTC; CDR3aa: CASSIRLAVETQYF
j_gene: TRBJ1-2; v_gene: TRBV19; d_gene: -; abundance: -; CDR3nt: TGTGCCAGTACCCCCGGGGCCCCTGGGTATGGCTACACCTTC; CDR3aa: CASTPGAPGYGYTF
j_gene: TRBJ1-1; v_gene: TRBV7-2; d_gene: -; abundance: -; CDR3nt: TGTGCCAGCAGCATCAGGGAGGGGGCTTTCTTT; CDR3aa: CASSIREGAFF
j_gene: TRBJ1-4; v_gene: TRBV13; d_gene: -; abundance: once; CDR3nt: TGTGCCAGCAGCTCTCGGACAGCAACTAATGAAAAACTGTTTTTT; CDR3aa: CASSSRTATNEKLFF
j_gene: TRBJ2-7; v_gene: TRBV7-8; d_gene: -; abundance: -; CDR3nt: TGTGCCAGCAGCGCTTACACCGGGGCGGCTGGGGAGCAGTACTTC; CDR3aa: CASSAYTGAAGEQYF
j_gene: TRBJ1-1; v_gene: TRBV6-5; d_gene: TRBD1; abundance: -; CDR3nt: TGTGCCAGCAGTACCAGACAGGGGACCGCTGAAGCTTTCTTT; CDR3aa: CASSTRQGTAEAFF
j_gene: TRBJ2-3; v_gene: TRBV6-5; d_gene: TRBD1; abundance: -; CDR3nt: TGTGCCAGCAGTCTCCAGGGGGCTAGCACAGATACGCAGTATTTT; CDR3aa: CASSLQGASTDTQYF
j_gene: TRBJ1-2; v_gene: TRBV5-6; d_gene: TRBD1; abundance: few; CDR3nt: TGTGCCAGCAGCTTGAAGGGGGGACAGGTTTTCTATGGCTACACCTTC; CDR3aa: CASSLKGGQVFYGYTF
j_gene: TRBJ1-4; v_gene: TRBV9; d_gene: -; abundance: -; CDR3nt: TGTGCCAGCAGCGTAGCCCAGGGGCCCCATGAAAAACTGTTTTTT; CDR3aa: CASSVAQGPHEKLFF
j_gene: TRBJ2-2; v_gene: TRBV7-2; d_gene: -; abundance: -; CDR3nt: TGTGCCAGCAGCTTACGAGCCGGGAACACCGGGGAGCTGTTTTTT; CDR3aa: CASSLRAGNTGELFF
j_gene: TRBJ1-1; v_gene: TRBV5-6; d_gene: -; abundance: -; CDR3nt: TGTGCCAGCAGCTTTGGGGGGGAAGCTTTCTTT; CDR3aa: CASSFGGEAFF
j_gene: TRBJ1-2; v_gene: TRBV6-5; d_gene: -; abundance: -; CDR3nt: TGTGCCAGCAGGAACAGGGATGGGTATGGCTACACCTTC; CDR3aa: CASRNRDGYGYTF
j_gene: TRBJ2-2; v_gene: TRBV29-1; d_gene: TRBD1; abundance: -; CDR3nt: TGCAGCGTTGAATTAGGCGACAGGGTGAACACCGGGGAGCTGTTTTTT; CDR3aa: CSVELGDRVNTGELFF
j_gene: TRBJ1-5; v_gene: TRBV7-2; d_gene: -; abundance: -; CDR3nt: TGTGCCAGCAGCCCAGGCGGGTCGGCGGGGAATCAGCCCCAGCATTTT; CDR3aa: CASSPGGSAGNQPQHF
j_gene: TRBJ1-2; v_gene: TRBV5-6; d_gene: -; abundance: -; CDR3nt: TGTGCCAGCAGCCCCAACAGGGCGTCGGGCTACACCTTC; CDR3aa: CASSPNRASGYTF